Listed below are T cell receptor beta chains from one sample, sequenced in a study of CD8+CD57+ T cells in acquired aplastic anemia. TCRdb processed the reads anew with MiXCR; each CDR3 protein has one entry. The sample holds hundreds of thousands of distinct CDR3 sequences, over 25% seen once. What was sequenced was sorted CD4+, CD8+, or CD8+CD57+ T cells (not recorded which) from PBMCs. The receptors come from a human donor with aplastic anemia. Both conserved end residues are part of each CDR3. The D gene is left open where the match is weak. Size is stated for part of the rows, as once, few or many counts, or as a class when the clone is expanded.

>-|TRBJ2-3|TRBV6-1|TRBD2
TGTGCCGGCAGTCGGGGGGGGAACACAGATACGCAGTATTTT
CAGSRGGNTDTQYF
>many|TRBJ2-1|TRBV24-1|TRBD2
TGTGCCACCAGTGATCCCATAGCGGGAGGGTCCTACAATGAGCAGTTCTTC
CATSDPIAGGSYNEQFF
>-|TRBJ1-3|TRBV6-2/TRBV6-3|-
TGTGCCAGCAGTTATAACTATTGGGATGGCTCTGGAAACACCATATATTTT
CASSYNYWDGSGNTIYF
>-|TRBJ1-1|TRBV10-3|-
TGTGCCAGCAGTTACGGTGTGGACACTGAAGCTTTCTTT
CASSYGVDTEAFF
>many|TRBJ1-5|TRBV6-2/TRBV6-3|-
TGTGCCAGCAGTTACACTTCCTATCAGCCCCAGCATTTT
CASSYTSYQPQHF
>-|TRBJ2-1|TRBV6-1|-
TGTGCCAGCAGTCGGACGGGTCCTGTGAATGAGCAGTTCTTC
CASSRTGPVNEQFF
>-|TRBJ1-5|TRBV5-6|-
TGTGCCAGCAGCTTAGTTAATAGCAATCAGCCCCAGCATTTT
CASSLVNSNQPQHF
>many|TRBJ1-6|TRBV6-1|-
TGTGCCAGCAGTGGGGACATCCACTTCTCACCCCTCCACTTT
CASSGDIHFSPLHF
>-|TRBJ2-7|TRBV7-9|-
TGTGCCAGCAGCTTTACGCAGGCCTACGAGCAGTACTTC
CASSFTQAYEQYF
>-|TRBJ2-3|TRBV19|-
TGTGCCAGTAGTATCACAGGTAAGCAGTATTTT
CASSITGKQYF
>few|TRBJ2-1|TRBV29-1|-
TGCGGCGGATTATTCTCCTACAATGAGCAGTTCTTC
CGGLFSYNEQFF
>few|TRBJ1-5|TRBV6-1|TRBD1
TGTGCCAGCAGTGAATCTCTCAGGGGGAATCAGCCCCAGCATTTT
CASSESLRGNQPQHF
>many|TRBJ1-4|TRBV12-3/TRBV12-4|-
TGTGCCAGCAGGGGAGAAAAACTGTTTTTT
CASRGEKLFF
>-|TRBJ2-3|TRBV29-1|-
TGCAGCGTTGAATCGGGGGGCGCAGATACGCAGTATTTT
CSVESGGADTQYF
>few|TRBJ2-3|TRBV7-9|-
TGTGCCAGCAGCCGGATAGATACGCAGTATTTT
CASSRIDTQYF
>few|TRBJ1-2|TRBV6-1|TRBD1
TGTGCCAGCAGATTCCAGGGGGACTATGGCTACACCTTC
CASRFQGDYGYTF
>-|TRBJ1-5|TRBV2|-
TGTGCCAGCAGTGTCAGTAGTGCACAGCATTTT
CASSVSSAQHF
>few|TRBJ1-2|TRBV3-1|-
TGTGCCAGCAGCCAATCCTACAGGAACTATGGCTACACCTTC
CASSQSYRNYGYTF
>once|TRBJ2-2|TRBV14|-
TGTGCCAGCAGCCGAGAATGGGCGTCAGGGGGGACCGGGGAGCTGTTTTTT
CASSREWASGGTGELFF
>many|TRBJ1-1|TRBV29-1|-
TGCAGCGTTGATCAGGGGCACTACACTGAAGCTTTCTTT
CSVDQGHYTEAFF
>-|TRBJ2-7|TRBV30|TRBD2
TGTGCCCCCCCTAGCGGCTCATCCTACGAGCAGTACTTC
CAPPSGSSYEQYF
>many|TRBJ1-2|TRBV19|-
TGTGCCAGTAGCCCTACACGGAACTATGGCTACACCTTC
CASSPTRNYGYTF
>-|TRBJ1-4|TRBV18|TRBD1
TGTGCCAGCTCACAGACAGGGACCGAAAAACTGTTTTTT
CASSQTGTEKLFF
>many|TRBJ1-2|TRBV9|-
TGTGCCAGCAGCTCCCTTTCCGATAACTATGGCTACACCTTC
CASSSLSDNYGYTF
>-|TRBJ1-3|TRBV9|-
TGTGCCAGCAGCGTAGATGGCGGCCCAACCTTCTCTGGAAACACCATATATTTT
CASSVDGGPTFSGNTIYF